This T cell receptor (beta chain) came from a study of shared clonotypes between healthy human individuals. Study results and limitations: It was the non-shared clonotypes that had lower generation probabilities than clonotypes shared by all four donors.

The naive CD8 population came from CD45RO-negative cells selected for CCR7, without terminally differentiated effector memory CD45RA+ cells. Trimming cost V 4 bases and J 4 bases, with 26 bases left between them. This CDR3 spans 19 amino acids. The germline gives CDR1 SGHRS, CDR2 YFSETQ. Remarks on this clone: Antigen: not known.

Some clones are missing from TCRdb's copy, which holds only in-frame ones; the method was immunoSEQ multiplex PCR. The top ten clones hold 1.7% of a sample with around 1.9 million clones, just over 90% of them seen once. The clonotype was recovered from a man aged 18-30 years in good health. Some clones in this sample may be carry-over from other donors' samples. The gene calls are TRBV5-1 and TRBJ2-2; D unclear. The sample consisted of naive CD8+ T cells from PBMCs. CDR3 DNA: TGCGCCAGCAGCCTGCAGTCCTCCCAGTACTCTTTAGGCACCGGGGAGCTGTTTTTT. Translated, it gives CASSLQSSQYSLGTGELFF.